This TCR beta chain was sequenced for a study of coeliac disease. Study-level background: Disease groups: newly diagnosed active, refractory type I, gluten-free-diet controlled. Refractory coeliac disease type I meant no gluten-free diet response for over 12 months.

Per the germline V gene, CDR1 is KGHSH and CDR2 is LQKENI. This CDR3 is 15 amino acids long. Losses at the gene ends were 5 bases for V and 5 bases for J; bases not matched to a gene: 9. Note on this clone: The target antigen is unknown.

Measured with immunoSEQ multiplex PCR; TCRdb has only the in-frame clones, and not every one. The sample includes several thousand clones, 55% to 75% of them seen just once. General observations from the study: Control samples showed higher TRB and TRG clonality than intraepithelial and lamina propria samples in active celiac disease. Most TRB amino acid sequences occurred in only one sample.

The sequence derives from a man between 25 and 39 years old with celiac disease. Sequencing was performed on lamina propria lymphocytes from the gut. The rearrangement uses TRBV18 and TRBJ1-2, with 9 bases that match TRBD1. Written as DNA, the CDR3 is TGTGCCAGCTCAAAGTCACGGACAGGGGAATATGGCTACACCTTC. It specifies CASSKSRTGEYGYTF.